The T cell receptor beta chain described here comes from a study of technical replicates of blood from a handful of donors. Germline V lookup: CDR1 ENHRY, CDR2 SYGVKD. The length of the CDR3 is 14 residues. This table comes from immunoSEQ multiplex PCR, and its TCRdb copy is limited to in-frame clones, with some not included. This sample yields some 87,000 clones, of which about 97% are seen a single time; less than 0.2% belongs to the top ten. Concerning this clone itself: Germline is not matched at one junction end, which may reflect a read error.

The TCR was taken from a human donor in good health. This chain joins TRBV10-3 and TRBJ1-3; D gene ambiguous. The sequenced sample consisted of T cells isolated from PBMCs. The CDR3 loop is CAINEPSSGNTIYF. CDR3 sequence (DNA): TGTGCCATCAATGAGCCTAGCTCTGGAAACACCATATATTTT.